This T cell receptor beta chain emerged from a study of identical twins (dated by TCRdb to about 2016). With regard to the full study: The study deep-sequenced TCR alpha and beta repertoires from monozygotic twins, unrelated adults of various ages and cord blood to test whether fetal clonotypes persist. Replicate twin experiments were performed at different times using different library preparation protocols to rule out contamination.

CDR1 and CDR2 are drawn from the germline V gene: SGHNT, YENEEA. The CDR3, cysteine through phenylalanine, is 12 amino acids long. Of all the DNA, just the CDR3 is kept, 36 bases in frame from base 1. V drops 4 bases and J drops 4 bases, leaving 8 bases in between. The library was prepared using 5' RACE. The listed sequencing device is Illumina HiSeq 2000. A universal primer binding site was added through template switching, and the final cDNA carried a unique molecular identifier so that TCR cDNA molecules could be counted accurately. Specific primers in the conserved constant-segment region were used to synthesize first-strand cDNA for the TCR alpha and beta chains. To control for contamination, each cDNA library was double barcoded with a SMART-Mk sample barcode plus Illumina barcodes. TruSeq adapter sequences, together with Illumina sample barcodes, were added in two successive PCR steps. TCR alpha and beta cDNA libraries were sequenced on the Illumina HiSeq platform with custom primers. In the source study's methods: Raw reads were processed with MiGEC to extract unique molecular identifiers, and MiXCR was used to determine CDR3 positions. Recombination models were inferred per individual with the repgenHMM and IGoR tools using an EM algorithm. The analysis of shared clonotypes was done with the tcR package in R, with sharing normalized by the product of cloneset sizes. To study raw recombination without the effects of thymic and clonal selection, out-of-frame nonproductive sequences were analyzed. Through fastp at Q25 and MiXCR, TCRdb rebuilt clones from the public reads, retaining in-frame beta chains. Entries that share a CDR3 protein sequence are merged under the most common genes and DNA. The V and J calls were determined by TCRdb, not by the authors. In all, the sample holds 200,000 to 250,000 distinct CDR3 sequences, and around 15% of those were seen once. Approximately 9.3% of the sample goes to the ten largest clones.

The study at large found these results: Excess twin sharing in beta out-of-frame sequences was weaker because fewer shared sequences lowered the signal-to-noise ratio. Out-of-frame TCR alpha sharing in monozygotic twins was systematically underestimated by recombination models, whereas sharing between unrelated individuals was in agreement with the recombination models. Zero-insertion analyses could be partly confounded by invariant T cells such as MAIT and iNKT, though diverse VJ usage argued against such confounding for most clonotypes. Abundant cord blood beta clonotypes carried fewer insertions; young adult naive repertoires showed a weaker similar trend, while memory repertoires showed none. Compared with coincidental sharing between unrelated individuals, an excess of low generation-probability sequences was observed among out-of-frame TCR alpha sequences shared between twins. Because the same donors could not be followed over many years, conclusions were based on cross-sectional statistical analysis.

Concerning this clonotype itself: Its target antigen remains unknown. Base qualities are not at hand, and no much larger clone is one base apart.

Only healthy Caucasian donors were included. Miltenyi CD45RO+ enrichment and human naive T-cell isolation kits were used to isolate memory (CD45RO+) and naive T cells from PBMC. This sequence originates from a woman aged 18-29 years in good health. The material sequenced was memory (CD45RO+) T cells sorted from blood. Explained via the paper, the cell subset or site label denotes: CD45RO+ enriched T cells. In this chain, TRBV11-3 is recombined with TRBJ2-7, with the D segment identity uncertain. The CDR3 corresponds to CASSSYRYEQYF. The nucleotides are TGTGCCAGCAGCTCCTATAGGTACGAGCAGTACTTC.